The present T cell receptor (beta chain) was sequenced within a study of T cell responses to AZD1222 COVID-19 vaccine. Overall study findings and caveats: Along spike, vaccine-associated CD4 TCRs were found throughout, with dominance at 160-218 and 743-854. Reports indicate that nearly half of spike-specific TCRs are directed at unmutated variant regions.

This clone was counted once. What it binds is not known. Analyses pooled second doses at about 4 or about 12 weeks. The method was immunoSEQ multiplex PCR; TCRdb's version includes in-frame clones alone and lacks a portion of them. The sample holds about 59,000 clones, 75% to 90% seen once. Sequencing used peripheral blood, obtained 28 days after the second AZD1222 dose. The TCR sequence derives from an adult who received the AZD1222 COVID-19 vaccine.

The CDR3: CSASGWLAEETQYF. The CDR3 DNA follows: TGCAGTGCTAGTGGATGGCTAGCGGAAGAGACCCAGTACTTC. This sequence joins TRBV20-1 and TRBJ2-5; 7 nucleotides match TRBD2. Germline assignment: CDR1 DFQATT and CDR2 SNEGSKA (reference sequence). This CDR3 region has 14 residues. V lost 3 bases to trimming and J lost 3 bases; unmatched junction nucleotides: 7.